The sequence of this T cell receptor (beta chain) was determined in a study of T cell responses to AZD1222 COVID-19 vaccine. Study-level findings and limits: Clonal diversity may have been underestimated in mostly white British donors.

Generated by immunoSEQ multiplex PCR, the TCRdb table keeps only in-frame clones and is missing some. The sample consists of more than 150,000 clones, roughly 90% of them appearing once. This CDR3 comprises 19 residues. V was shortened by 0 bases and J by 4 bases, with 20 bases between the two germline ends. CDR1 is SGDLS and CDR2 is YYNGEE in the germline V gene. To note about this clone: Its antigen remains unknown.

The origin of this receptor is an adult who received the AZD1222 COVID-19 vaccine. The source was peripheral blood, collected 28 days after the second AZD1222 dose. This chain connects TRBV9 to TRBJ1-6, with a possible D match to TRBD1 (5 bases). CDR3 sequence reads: CASSVEPEGELGYNSPLHF. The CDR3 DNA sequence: TGTGCCAGCAGCGTAGAACCAGAAGGGGAACTTGGATATAATTCACCCCTCCACTTT.